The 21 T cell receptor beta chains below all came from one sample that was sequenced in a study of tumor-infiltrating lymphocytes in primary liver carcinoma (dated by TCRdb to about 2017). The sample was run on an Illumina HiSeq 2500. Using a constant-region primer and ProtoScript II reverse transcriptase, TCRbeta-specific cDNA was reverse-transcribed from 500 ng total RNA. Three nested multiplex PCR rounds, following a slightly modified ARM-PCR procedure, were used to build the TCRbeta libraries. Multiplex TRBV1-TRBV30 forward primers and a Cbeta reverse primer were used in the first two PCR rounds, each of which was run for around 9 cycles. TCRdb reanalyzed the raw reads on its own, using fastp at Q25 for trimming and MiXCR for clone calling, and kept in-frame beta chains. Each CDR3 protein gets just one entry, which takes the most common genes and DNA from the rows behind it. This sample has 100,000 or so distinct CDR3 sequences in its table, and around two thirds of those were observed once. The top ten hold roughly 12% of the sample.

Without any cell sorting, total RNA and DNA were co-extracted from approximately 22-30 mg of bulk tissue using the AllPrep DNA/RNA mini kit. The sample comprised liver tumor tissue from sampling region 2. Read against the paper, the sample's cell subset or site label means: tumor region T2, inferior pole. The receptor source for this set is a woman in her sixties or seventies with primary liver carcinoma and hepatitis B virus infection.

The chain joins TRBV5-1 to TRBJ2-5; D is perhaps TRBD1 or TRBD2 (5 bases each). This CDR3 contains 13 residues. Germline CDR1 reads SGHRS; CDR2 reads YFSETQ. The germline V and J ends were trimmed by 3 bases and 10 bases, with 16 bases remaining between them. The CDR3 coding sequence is TGCGCCAGCAGCTCCGGGACCAGCGTAATCCAGTACTTC. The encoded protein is CASSSGTSVIQYF. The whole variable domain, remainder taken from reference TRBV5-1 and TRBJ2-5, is KAGVTQTPRYLIKTRGQQVTLSCSPISGHRSVSWYQQTPGQGLQFLFEYFSETQRNKGNFPGRFSGRQFSNSRSEMNVSTLELGDSALYLCASSSGTSVIQYFGPGTRLLVL.

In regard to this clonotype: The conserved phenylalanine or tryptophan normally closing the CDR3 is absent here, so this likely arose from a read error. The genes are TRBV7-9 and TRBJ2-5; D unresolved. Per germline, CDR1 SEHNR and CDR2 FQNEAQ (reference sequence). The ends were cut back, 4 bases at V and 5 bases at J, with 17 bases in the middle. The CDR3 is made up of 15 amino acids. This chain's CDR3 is CASSSVAANGETQYL. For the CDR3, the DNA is TGTGCCAGCAGCTCAGTCGCCGCTAATGGGGAGACCCAGTACCTC.

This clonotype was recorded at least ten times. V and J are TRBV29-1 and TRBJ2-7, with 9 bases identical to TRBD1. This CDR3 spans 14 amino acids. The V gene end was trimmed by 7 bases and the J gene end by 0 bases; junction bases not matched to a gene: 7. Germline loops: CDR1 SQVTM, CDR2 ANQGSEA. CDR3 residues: CSATGTGSSYEQYF. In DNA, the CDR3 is TGCAGCGCAACCGGGACAGGGAGCTCCTACGAGCAGTACTTC.

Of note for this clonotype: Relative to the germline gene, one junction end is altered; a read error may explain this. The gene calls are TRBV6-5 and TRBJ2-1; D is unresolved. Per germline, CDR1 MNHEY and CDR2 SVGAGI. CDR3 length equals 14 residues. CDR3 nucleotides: TGTGCCAACAGTAGGGCCCCCTCTTACAATGAGCAGTTCTTC. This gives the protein CANSRAPSYNEQFF.

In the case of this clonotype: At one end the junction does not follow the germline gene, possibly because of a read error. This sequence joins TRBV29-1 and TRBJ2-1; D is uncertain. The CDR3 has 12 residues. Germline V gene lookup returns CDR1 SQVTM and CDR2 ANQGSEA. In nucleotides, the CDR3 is TGCAACGTTGTAGTTGCCAGTGGCGAGGAGTTCTTC. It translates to CNVVVASGEEFF.

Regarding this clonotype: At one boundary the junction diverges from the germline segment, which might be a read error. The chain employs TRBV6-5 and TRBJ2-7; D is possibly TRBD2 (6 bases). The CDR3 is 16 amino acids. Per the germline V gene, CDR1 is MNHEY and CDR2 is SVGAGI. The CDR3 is CAGRPTPGRGSYEQYF. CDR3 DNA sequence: TGTGCCGGCAGACCGACCCCGGGACGGGGGTCGTACGAGCAGTACTTC.

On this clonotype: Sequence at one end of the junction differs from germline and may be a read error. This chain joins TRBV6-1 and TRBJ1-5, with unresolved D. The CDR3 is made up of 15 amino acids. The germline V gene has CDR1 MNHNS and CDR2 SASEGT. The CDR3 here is CASIRAEISNKPQHF. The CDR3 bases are TGTGCCAGCATCAGAGCAGAGATTAGCAATAAGCCCCAGCATTTT.

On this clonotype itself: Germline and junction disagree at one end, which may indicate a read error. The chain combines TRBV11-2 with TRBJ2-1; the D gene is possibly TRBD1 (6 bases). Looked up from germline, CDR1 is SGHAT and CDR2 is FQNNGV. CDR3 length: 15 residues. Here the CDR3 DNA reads TGTGCCAGCAGCTTAGACCTGACGGGTGGGGGCGATGAGCAGTTC. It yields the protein CASSLDLTGGGDEQF.

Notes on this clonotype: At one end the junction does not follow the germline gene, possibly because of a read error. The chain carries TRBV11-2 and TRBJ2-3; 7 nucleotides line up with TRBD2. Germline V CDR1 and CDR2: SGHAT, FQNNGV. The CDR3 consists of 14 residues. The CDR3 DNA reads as TGTGCCAGCAGCTCCCGGGGGGAGACAGATACGCATTATTTT. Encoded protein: CASSSRGETDTHYF.

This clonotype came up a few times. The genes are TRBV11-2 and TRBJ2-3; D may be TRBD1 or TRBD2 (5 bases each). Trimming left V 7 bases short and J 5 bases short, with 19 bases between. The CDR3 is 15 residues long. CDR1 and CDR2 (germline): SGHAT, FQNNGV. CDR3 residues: CASKPGARGGDTQYF. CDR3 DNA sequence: TGTGCCAGCAAGCCCGGGGCGAGAGGTGGAGATACGCAGTATTTT.

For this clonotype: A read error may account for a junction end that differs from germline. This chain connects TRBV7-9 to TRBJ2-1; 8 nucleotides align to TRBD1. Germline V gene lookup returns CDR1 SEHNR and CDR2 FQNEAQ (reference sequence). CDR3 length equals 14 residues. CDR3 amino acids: CTSSFRTGPGEQFF. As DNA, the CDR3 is TGTACCAGCAGCTTTAGGACAGGGCCCGGTGAGCAGTTCTTC.

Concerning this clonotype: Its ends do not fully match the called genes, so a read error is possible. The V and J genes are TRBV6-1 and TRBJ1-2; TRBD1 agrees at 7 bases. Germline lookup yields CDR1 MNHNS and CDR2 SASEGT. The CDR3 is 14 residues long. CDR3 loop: CASTYGTEAWWSSF. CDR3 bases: TGTGCCAGCACCTACGGGACAGAAGCTTGGTGGTCTTCTTTC.

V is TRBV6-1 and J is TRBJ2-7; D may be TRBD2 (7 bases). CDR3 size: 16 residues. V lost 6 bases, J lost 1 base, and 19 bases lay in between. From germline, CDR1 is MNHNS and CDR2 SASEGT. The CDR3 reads CASRPYLGGGSYEQYF. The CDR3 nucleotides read TGTGCCAGCAGGCCCTACCTAGGGGGAGGGTCCTACGAGCAGTACTTC.

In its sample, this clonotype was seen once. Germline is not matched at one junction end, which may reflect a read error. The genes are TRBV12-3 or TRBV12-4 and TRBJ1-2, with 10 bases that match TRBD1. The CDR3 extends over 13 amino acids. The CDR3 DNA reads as TGTGCCAGCAGTTTACCGGGGGACAGGGGATCAATCTTC. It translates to CASSLPGDRGSIF.

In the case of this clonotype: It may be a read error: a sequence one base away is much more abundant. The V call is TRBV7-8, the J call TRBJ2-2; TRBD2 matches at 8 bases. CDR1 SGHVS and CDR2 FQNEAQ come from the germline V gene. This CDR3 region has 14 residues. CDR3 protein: CVSSPIAGTGELFF. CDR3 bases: TGTGTCAGCAGTCCAATAGCGGGAACCGGGGAGCTGTTTTTT.

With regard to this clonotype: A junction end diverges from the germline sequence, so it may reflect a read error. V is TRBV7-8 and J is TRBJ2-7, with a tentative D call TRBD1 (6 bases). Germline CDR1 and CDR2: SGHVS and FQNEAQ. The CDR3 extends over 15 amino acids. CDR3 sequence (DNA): TGTACCAGCAGCCCATTCACAGGGAATACCTACGAGCAGTACTTC. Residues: CTSSPFTGNTYEQYF.

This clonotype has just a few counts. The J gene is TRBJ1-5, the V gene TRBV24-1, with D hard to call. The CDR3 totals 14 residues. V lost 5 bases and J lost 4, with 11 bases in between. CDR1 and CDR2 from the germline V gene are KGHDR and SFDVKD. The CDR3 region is CATSVGGENQPQHF. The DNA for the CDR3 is TGTGCCACCAGTGTTGGCGGTGAGAATCAGCCCCAGCATTTT.

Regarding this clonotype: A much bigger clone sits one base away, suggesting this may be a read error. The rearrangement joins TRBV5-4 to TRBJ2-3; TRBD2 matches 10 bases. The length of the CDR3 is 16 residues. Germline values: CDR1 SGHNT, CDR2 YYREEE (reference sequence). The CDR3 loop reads CTSSLPSGGYTDTQYF. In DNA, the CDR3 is TGTACCAGCAGCTTGCCTAGCGGGGGTTACACAGATACGCAGTATTTT.

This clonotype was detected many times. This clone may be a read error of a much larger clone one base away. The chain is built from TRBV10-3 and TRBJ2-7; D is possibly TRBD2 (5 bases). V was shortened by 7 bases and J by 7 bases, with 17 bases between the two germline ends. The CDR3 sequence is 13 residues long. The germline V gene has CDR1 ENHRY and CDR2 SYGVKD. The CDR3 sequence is CAITQLRGGEQYF. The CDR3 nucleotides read TGTGCCATCACCCAATTACGGGGTGGGGAGCAGTACTTC.

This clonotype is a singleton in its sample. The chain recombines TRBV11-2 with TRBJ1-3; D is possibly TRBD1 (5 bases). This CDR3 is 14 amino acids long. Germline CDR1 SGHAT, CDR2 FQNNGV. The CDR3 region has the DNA TGTACCTGCGGCTCACGGGACGGAGGAAACACCATATATTTT. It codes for CTCGSRDGGNTIYF.

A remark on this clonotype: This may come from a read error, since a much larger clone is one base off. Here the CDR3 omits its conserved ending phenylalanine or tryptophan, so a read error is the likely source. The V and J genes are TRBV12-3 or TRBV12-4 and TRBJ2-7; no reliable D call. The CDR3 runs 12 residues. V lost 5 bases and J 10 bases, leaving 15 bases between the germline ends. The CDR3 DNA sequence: TGTGCCAGCAGTCCCAACCGGGCCAGCCAGTACTCC. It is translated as CASSPNRASQYS.